This TCR beta chain appears in the sequencing data of a study of T cells in Graves' hyperthyroidism and ophthalmopathy. Study context: The initial diagnosis was the point when peripheral blood was collected, ahead of any treatment. Study conclusions and caveats: With a median lead of approximately six months before onset, the model predicted ophthalmopathy.

At least ten counts were recorded for this clonotype. The antigen is not known. Template material for amplifying TCR beta CDR3 regions consisted of RNA transcripts. Using the HTBI primer set, a first-round RT-PCR was run on the TCR CDR3. TCRdb itself ran the multiplex PCR reads through MiXCR, one entry per CDR3 protein. Altogether 250,000 to 300,000 distinct CDR3 sequences are present, roughly 15% being singletons, with the ten largest covering about an eighth. Uncontrolled infection, other autoimmune disease, pregnancy or lactation barred patients from enrollment. The TCR sequence derives from a woman between 35 and 50 years old with Graves' hyperthyroidism that later progressed to Graves' ophthalmopathy. The sequenced material came from blood.

CDR3 sequence: CSARWGAFSTNTEAFF. The CDR3 DNA reads TGCAGTGCCCGCTGGGGGGCCTTCTCAACAAACACTGAAGCTTTCTTT. The genes are TRBV20-1 and TRBJ1-1; TRBD1 might be the D (6 bases). Trimming cost V 6 bases and J 2 bases, with 22 bases left between them. From germline, CDR1 is DFQATT and CDR2 SNEGSKA (reference sequence). This CDR3 spans 16 amino acids.